This T cell receptor (beta chain) was recorded in a study of blood T cell repertoires in COVID-19. The V gene lost 0 bases and the J gene lost 4 bases, with 6 bases spanning the gap. Germline CDR1 KGHSH, CDR2 LQKENI. The CDR3 runs to 13 residues. Only in-frame clones appear in the TCRdb table, and some are missing; sequencing was by immunoSEQ multiplex PCR. Among around 54,000 clones listed, 90% were seen once. Sequencing was done on a sample of peripheral blood. The sequence was obtained from a human donor in a cohort sampled during active COVID-19. V is TRBV18 and J is TRBJ1-1; no clear D gene. This CDR3 reads CASSPPQSTEAFF. CDR3 bases: TGTGCCAGCTCACCACCACAATCCACTGAAGCTTTCTTT.